A selection of T cell receptor beta chains follows, all from one sample in a study of CD8 T cells in Susac syndrome. Via MiXCR, TCRdb re-called the immunoSEQ multiplex PCR reads, giving one row per CDR3 protein. Among a few hundred thousand distinct CDR3 sequences listed, approximately 89% were seen once. The sequenced sample was CD8+ T cells from PBMCs. The receptors derive from a human donor with multiple sclerosis. Each CDR3 is given with its conserved first and last residue. The D gene is left open where the match is weak. Only part of the rows carry a size: once, few, many, or a class if the clone is expanded.

V gene: TRBV27; D gene: .; J gene: TRBJ1-1; clone size: .; CDR3 protein: CASSLFWGVFGETEAFF; CDR3 DNA: TGTGCCAGCAGTTTATTTTGGGGGGTATTTGGCGAGACTGAAGCTTTCTTT
V gene: TRBV4-1; D gene: .; J gene: TRBJ1-2; clone size: .; CDR3 protein: CASSQEVGEGNYGYTF; CDR3 DNA: TGCGCCAGCAGCCAAGAAGTGGGGGAGGGGAACTATGGCTACACCTTC
V gene: TRBV5-1; D gene: .; J gene: TRBJ2-7; clone size: .; CDR3 protein: CASSFGSGGPYEQYF; CDR3 DNA: TGCGCCAGCAGCTTCGGTTCTGGGGGCCCCTACGAGCAGTACTTC
V gene: TRBV2; D gene: .; J gene: TRBJ1-1; clone size: .; CDR3 protein: CARWGSLEAFF; CDR3 DNA: TGTGCCAGATGGGGATCCCTTGAAGCTTTCTTT
V gene: TRBV5-5; D gene: .; J gene: TRBJ1-1; clone size: .; CDR3 protein: CASSYTTVMNTEAFF; CDR3 DNA: TGTGCCAGCAGCTATACCACAGTTATGAACACTGAAGCTTTCTTT
V gene: TRBV29-1; D gene: TRBD2; J gene: TRBJ2-5; clone size: .; CDR3 protein: CSVEFEGSGMETQYF; CDR3 DNA: TGCAGCGTTGAATTTGAAGGTAGCGGGATGGAGACCCAGTACTTC
V gene: TRBV19; D gene: .; J gene: TRBJ2-2; clone size: .; CDR3 protein: CASSPNGGELFF; CDR3 DNA: TGTGCCAGTAGTCCCAATGGGGGGGAGCTGTTTTTT
V gene: TRBV30; D gene: TRBD1; J gene: TRBJ1-1; clone size: .; CDR3 protein: CAWKLRPGQGNTEAFF; CDR3 DNA: TGTGCCTGGAAGTTAAGACCGGGACAGGGTAACACTGAAGCTTTCTTT
V gene: TRBV27; D gene: TRBD2; J gene: TRBJ2-1; clone size: .; CDR3 protein: CASSQTSGRYNEQFF; CDR3 DNA: TGTGCCAGCAGTCAGACTAGCGGAAGATACAATGAGCAGTTCTTC
V gene: TRBV6-6; D gene: .; J gene: TRBJ2-3; clone size: .; CDR3 protein: CASSAQEGGWDTQYF; CDR3 DNA: TGTGCCAGCAGTGCGCAGGAGGGGGGGTGGGATACGCAGTATTTT
V gene: TRBV20-1; D gene: .; J gene: TRBJ1-1; clone size: .; CDR3 protein: CSARVGENTEAFF; CDR3 DNA: TGCAGTGCTAGAGTCGGAGAGAACACTGAAGCTTTCTTT
V gene: TRBV27; D gene: TRBD1; J gene: TRBJ1-2; clone size: .; CDR3 protein: CASSQGAVHYGYTF; CDR3 DNA: TGTGCCAGCAGTCAGGGGGCGGTTCACTATGGCTACACCTTC
V gene: TRBV23-1; D gene: .; J gene: TRBJ2-7; clone size: .; CDR3 protein: CASSLNWDRQETHEQYF; CDR3 DNA: TGCGCCAGCAGTCTAAATTGGGATCGACAGGAAACCCACGAGCAGTACTTC
V gene: TRBV7-9; D gene: TRBD1; J gene: TRBJ1-6; clone size: .; CDR3 protein: CASSLDRGFTSPLHF; CDR3 DNA: TGTGCCAGCAGCCTAGACAGGGGTTTTACTTCACCCCTCCACTTT
V gene: TRBV30; D gene: .; J gene: TRBJ1-5; clone size: .; CDR3 protein: CAWSPADYSNQPQHF; CDR3 DNA: TGTGCCTGGAGTCCGGCGGATTATAGCAATCAGCCCCAGCATTTT
V gene: TRBV5-4; D gene: TRBD1; J gene: TRBJ2-4; clone size: .; CDR3 protein: CASSLDFRQGSAKNIQYF; CDR3 DNA: TGTGCCAGCAGCTTGGACTTTAGACAGGGATCAGCCAAAAACATTCAGTACTTC
V gene: TRBV6-5; D gene: .; J gene: TRBJ1-1; clone size: .; CDR3 protein: CASIKGSSEAFF; CDR3 DNA: TGTGCCAGCATTAAAGGGTCCTCTGAAGCTTTCTTT
V gene: TRBV24-1; D gene: .; J gene: TRBJ1-5; clone size: once; CDR3 protein: CATSEGDGNQPQHF; CDR3 DNA: TGTGCCACCAGTGAGGGGGATGGCAATCAGCCCCAGCATTTT
V gene: TRBV20-1; D gene: .; J gene: TRBJ2-7; clone size: .; CDR3 protein: CSAPRLGEQYF; CDR3 DNA: TGCAGTGCTCCAAGACTAGGCGAGCAGTACTTC
V gene: TRBV4-2; D gene: .; J gene: TRBJ2-7; clone size: .; CDR3 protein: CASSPYLEAEQYF; CDR3 DNA: TGTGCCAGCAGCCCCTACCTGGAGGCCGAGCAGTACTTC
V gene: TRBV28; D gene: .; J gene: TRBJ1-1; clone size: .; CDR3 protein: CASSPDTDLTEAFF; CDR3 DNA: TGTGCCAGCAGCCCCGACACGGATCTAACTGAAGCTTTCTTT
V gene: TRBV14; D gene: .; J gene: TRBJ2-1; clone size: .; CDR3 protein: CASSRPIPDNEQFF; CDR3 DNA: TGTGCCAGCAGCCGGCCAATACCCGACAATGAGCAGTTCTTC
V gene: TRBV28; D gene: .; J gene: TRBJ2-7; clone size: .; CDR3 protein: CASSKRRNPYEQYF; CDR3 DNA: TGTGCCAGCAGTAAGCGGCGGAACCCCTACGAGCAGTACTTC
V gene: TRBV10-2; D gene: TRBD2; J gene: TRBJ2-1; clone size: once; CDR3 protein: CASRTPTSGSSIYNEQFF; CDR3 DNA: TGCGCCAGCAGGACTCCGACTAGCGGGAGTAGTATTTACAATGAGCAGTTCTTC
V gene: TRBV20-1; D gene: TRBD2; J gene: TRBJ2-5; clone size: .; CDR3 protein: CSARVRGQETQYF; CDR3 DNA: TGCAGTGCTAGGGTGCGGGGGCAAGAGACCCAGTACTTC
V gene: TRBV5-4; D gene: TRBD2; J gene: TRBJ2-7; clone size: few; CDR3 protein: CASSPGPSGFSYEQYF; CDR3 DNA: TGTGCCAGCAGCCCTGGGCCTAGCGGATTCTCCTACGAGCAGTACTTC
V gene: TRBV7-9; D gene: TRBD1; J gene: TRBJ2-5; clone size: once; CDR3 protein: CASSREQGAGETQYF; CDR3 DNA: TGTGCCAGCTCCCGCGAACAGGGGGCGGGAGAGACCCAGTACTTC
V gene: TRBV7-9; D gene: .; J gene: TRBJ1-1; clone size: .; CDR3 protein: CASSLGLSRQGDTEAFF; CDR3 DNA: TGTGCCAGCAGCTTAGGGTTATCTCGGCAAGGCGACACTGAAGCTTTCTTT
V gene: TRBV13; D gene: .; J gene: TRBJ2-6; clone size: .; CDR3 protein: CASSYAPSGANVLTF; CDR3 DNA: TGTGCCAGCAGCTATGCCCCCTCTGGGGCCAACGTCCTGACTTTC
V gene: TRBV30; D gene: TRBD1; J gene: TRBJ2-7; clone size: .; CDR3 protein: CAWSAYDRGSYEQYF; CDR3 DNA: TGTGCCTGGAGTGCCTACGACAGGGGCTCCTACGAGCAGTACTTC
V gene: TRBV30; D gene: .; J gene: TRBJ1-5; clone size: .; CDR3 protein: CAWSITGSNQPQHF; CDR3 DNA: TGTGCCTGGAGTATTACGGGGAGCAATCAGCCCCAGCATTTT
V gene: TRBV19; D gene: .; J gene: TRBJ2-2; clone size: once; CDR3 protein: CAIQGWTGELFF; CDR3 DNA: TGTGCCATACAGGGTTGGACCGGGGAGCTGTTTTTT
V gene: TRBV2; D gene: .; J gene: TRBJ2-1; clone size: .; CDR3 protein: CASSPGGSNEQFF; CDR3 DNA: TGTGCCAGCAGTCCCGGGGGAAGCAATGAGCAGTTCTTC
V gene: TRBV6-5; D gene: .; J gene: TRBJ1-5; clone size: .; CDR3 protein: CASSYSLRQEGNQPQHF; CDR3 DNA: TGTGCCAGCAGTTACTCGCTGAGGCAAGAGGGCAATCAGCCCCAGCATTTT
V gene: TRBV28; D gene: .; J gene: TRBJ2-6; clone size: .; CDR3 protein: CASSLIGLAVTSGANVLTF; CDR3 DNA: TGTGCCAGCAGTTTAATTGGGCTTGCGGTAACCTCTGGGGCCAACGTCCTGACTTTC
V gene: TRBV27; D gene: .; J gene: TRBJ1-2; clone size: .; CDR3 protein: CASSNSGGRYGYTF; CDR3 DNA: TGTGCCAGCAGTAACTCCGGGGGGCGATATGGCTACACCTTC
V gene: TRBV3-1; D gene: .; J gene: TRBJ1-1; clone size: .; CDR3 protein: CASSQDERGAGTEAFF; CDR3 DNA: TGTGCCAGCAGCCAAGACGAAAGGGGCGCGGGGACTGAAGCTTTCTTT
V gene: TRBV10-3; D gene: TRBD1; J gene: TRBJ1-5; clone size: .; CDR3 protein: CAISETGGEHQPQHF; CDR3 DNA: TGTGCCATCAGTGAGACAGGGGGTGAACATCAGCCCCAGCATTTT
V gene: TRBV25-1; D gene: TRBD1; J gene: TRBJ2-2; clone size: .; CDR3 protein: CAVPRDSNTGELFF; CDR3 DNA: TGTGCCGTTCCACGGGACAGTAACACCGGGGAGCTGTTTTTT
V gene: TRBV20-1; D gene: TRBD2; J gene: TRBJ2-7; clone size: .; CDR3 protein: CSASPGRAYEQYF; CDR3 DNA: TGCAGTGCTAGCCCCGGGAGGGCCTACGAGCAGTACTTC
V gene: TRBV30; D gene: .; J gene: TRBJ1-2; clone size: .; CDR3 protein: CAQMSLFHYGYTF; CDR3 DNA: TGTGCCCAAATGAGCCTATTCCACTATGGCTACACCTTC
V gene: TRBV3-1; D gene: .; J gene: TRBJ2-3; clone size: .; CDR3 protein: CASSQGFEDGATTDTQYF; CDR3 DNA: TGTGCCAGCAGCCAAGGCTTTGAGGACGGAGCCACCACAGATACGCAGTATTTT
V gene: TRBV6-1; D gene: .; J gene: TRBJ1-2; clone size: .; CDR3 protein: CASSELTLYGYTF; CDR3 DNA: TGTGCCAGCAGTGAACTTACCCTCTATGGCTACACCTTC
V gene: TRBV7-8; D gene: .; J gene: TRBJ1-4; clone size: .; CDR3 protein: CASSYLVDRWGEKLFF; CDR3 DNA: TGTGCCAGCAGCTATTTAGTCGACAGATGGGGGGAAAAACTGTTTTTT
V gene: TRBV29-1; D gene: .; J gene: TRBJ1-1; clone size: once; CDR3 protein: CSVDSGTLKGEAFF; CDR3 DNA: TGCAGCGTTGATTCCGGGACGTTGAAAGGGGAAGCTTTCTTT
V gene: TRBV5-4; D gene: TRBD1; J gene: TRBJ2-7; clone size: .; CDR3 protein: CASSLQGAPHEQYF; CDR3 DNA: TGTGCCAGCAGCCTACAGGGGGCGCCGCACGAGCAGTACTTC
V gene: TRBV30; D gene: .; J gene: TRBJ2-5; clone size: .; CDR3 protein: CAWMRPEETQYF; CDR3 DNA: TGTGCCTGGATGCGGCCAGAAGAGACCCAGTACTTC
V gene: TRBV3-1; D gene: .; J gene: TRBJ2-7; clone size: .; CDR3 protein: CASSQDLDLYEQYF; CDR3 DNA: TGTGCCAGCAGCCAAGACTTGGACCTCTACGAGCAGTACTTC
V gene: TRBV14; D gene: .; J gene: TRBJ1-1; clone size: .; CDR3 protein: CASSPRDWNTEAFF; CDR3 DNA: TGTGCCAGCAGCCCCCGAGACTGGAACACTGAAGCTTTCTTT
V gene: TRBV4-1; D gene: TRBD1; J gene: TRBJ1-5; clone size: .; CDR3 protein: CASSHGQEAGQPQHF; CDR3 DNA: TGCGCCAGCAGCCACGGACAGGAGGCCGGTCAGCCCCAGCATTTT
V gene: TRBV28; D gene: .; J gene: TRBJ2-5; clone size: .; CDR3 protein: CASSSKERVETRYF; CDR3 DNA: TGTGCCAGCAGTTCAAAGGAAAGGGTTGAGACCCGGTACTTC
V gene: TRBV9; D gene: TRBD2; J gene: TRBJ2-2; clone size: .; CDR3 protein: CASSVEGLALPGELFF; CDR3 DNA: TGTGCCAGCAGCGTAGAGGGACTAGCGCTTCCCGGGGAGCTGTTTTTT
V gene: TRBV5-1; D gene: TRBD2; J gene: TRBJ2-1; clone size: .; CDR3 protein: CASSLGSGRVPYNEQFF; CDR3 DNA: TGCGCCAGCAGCTTGGGAAGCGGGAGGGTGCCCTACAATGAGCAGTTCTTC
V gene: TRBV7-9; D gene: .; J gene: TRBJ2-1; clone size: .; CDR3 protein: CASSYTGPEQFF; CDR3 DNA: TGTGCCAGCAGCTACACAGGGCCTGAGCAGTTCTTC